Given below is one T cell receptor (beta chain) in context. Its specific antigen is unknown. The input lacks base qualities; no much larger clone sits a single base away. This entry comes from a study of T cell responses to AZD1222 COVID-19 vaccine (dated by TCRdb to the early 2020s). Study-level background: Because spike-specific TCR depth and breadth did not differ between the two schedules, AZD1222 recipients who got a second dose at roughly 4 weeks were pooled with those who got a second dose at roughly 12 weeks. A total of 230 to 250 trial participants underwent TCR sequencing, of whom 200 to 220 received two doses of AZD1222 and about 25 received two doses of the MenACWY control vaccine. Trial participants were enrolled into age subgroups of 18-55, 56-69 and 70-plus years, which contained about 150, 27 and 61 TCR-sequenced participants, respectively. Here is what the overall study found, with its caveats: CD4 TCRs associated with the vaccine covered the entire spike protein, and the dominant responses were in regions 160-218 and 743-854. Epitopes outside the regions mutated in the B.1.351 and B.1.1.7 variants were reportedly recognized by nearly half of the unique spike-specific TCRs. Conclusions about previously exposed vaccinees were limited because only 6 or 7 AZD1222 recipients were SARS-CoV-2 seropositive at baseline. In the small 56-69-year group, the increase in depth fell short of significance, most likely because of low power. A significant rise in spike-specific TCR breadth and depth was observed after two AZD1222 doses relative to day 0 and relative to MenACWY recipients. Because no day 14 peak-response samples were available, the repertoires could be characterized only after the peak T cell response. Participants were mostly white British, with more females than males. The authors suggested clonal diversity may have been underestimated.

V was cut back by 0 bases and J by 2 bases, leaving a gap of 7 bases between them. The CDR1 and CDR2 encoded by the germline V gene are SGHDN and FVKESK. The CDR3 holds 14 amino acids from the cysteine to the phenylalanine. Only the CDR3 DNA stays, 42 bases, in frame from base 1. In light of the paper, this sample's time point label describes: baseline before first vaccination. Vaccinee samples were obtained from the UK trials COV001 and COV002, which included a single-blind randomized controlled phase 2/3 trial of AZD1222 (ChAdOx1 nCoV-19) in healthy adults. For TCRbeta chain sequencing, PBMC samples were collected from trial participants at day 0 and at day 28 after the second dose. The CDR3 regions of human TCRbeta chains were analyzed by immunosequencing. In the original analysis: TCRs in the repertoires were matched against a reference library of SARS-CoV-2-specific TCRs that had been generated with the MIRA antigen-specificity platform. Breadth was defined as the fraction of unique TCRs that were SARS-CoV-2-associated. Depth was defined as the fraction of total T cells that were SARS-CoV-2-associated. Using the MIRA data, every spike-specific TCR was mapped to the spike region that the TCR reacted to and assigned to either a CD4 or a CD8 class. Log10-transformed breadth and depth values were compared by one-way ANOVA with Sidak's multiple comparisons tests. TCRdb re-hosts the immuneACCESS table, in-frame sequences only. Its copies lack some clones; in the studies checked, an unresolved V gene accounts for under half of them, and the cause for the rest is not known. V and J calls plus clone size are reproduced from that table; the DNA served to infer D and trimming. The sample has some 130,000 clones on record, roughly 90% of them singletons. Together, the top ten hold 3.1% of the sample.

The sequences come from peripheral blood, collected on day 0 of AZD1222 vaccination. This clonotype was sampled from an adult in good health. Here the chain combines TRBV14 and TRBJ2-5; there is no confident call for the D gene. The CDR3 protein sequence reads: CASSQEILQETQYF. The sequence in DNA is TGTGCCAGCAGCCAAGAAATCTTACAAGAGACCCAGTACTTC. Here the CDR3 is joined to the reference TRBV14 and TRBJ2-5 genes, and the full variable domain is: EAGVTQFPSHSVIEKGQTVTLRCDPISGHDNLYWYRRVMGKEIKFLLHFVKESKQDESGMPNNRFLAERTGGTYSTLKVQPAELEDSGVYFCASSQEILQETQYFGPGTRLLVL.